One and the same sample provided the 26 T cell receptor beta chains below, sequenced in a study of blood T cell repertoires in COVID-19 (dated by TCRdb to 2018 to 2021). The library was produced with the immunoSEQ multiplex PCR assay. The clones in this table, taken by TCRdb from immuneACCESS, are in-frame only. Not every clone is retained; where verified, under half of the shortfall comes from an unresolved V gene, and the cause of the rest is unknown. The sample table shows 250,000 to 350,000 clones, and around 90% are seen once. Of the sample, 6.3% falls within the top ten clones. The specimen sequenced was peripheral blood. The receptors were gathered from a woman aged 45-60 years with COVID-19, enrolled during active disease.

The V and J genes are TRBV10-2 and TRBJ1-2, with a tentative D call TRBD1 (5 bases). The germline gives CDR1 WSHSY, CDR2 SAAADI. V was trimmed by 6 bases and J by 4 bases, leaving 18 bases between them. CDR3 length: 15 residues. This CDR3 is CASRLRRGLGYGYTF. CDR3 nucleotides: TGCGCCAGCAGACTAAGACGGGGACTAGGCTATGGCTACACCTTC.

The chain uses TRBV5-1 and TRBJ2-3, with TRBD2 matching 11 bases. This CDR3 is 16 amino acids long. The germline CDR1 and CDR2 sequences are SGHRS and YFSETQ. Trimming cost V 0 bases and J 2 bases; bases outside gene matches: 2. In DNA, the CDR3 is TGCGCCAGCAGCTTGGAGACTAGCGGGGTCACAGATACGCAGTATTTT. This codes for CASSLETSGVTDTQYF.

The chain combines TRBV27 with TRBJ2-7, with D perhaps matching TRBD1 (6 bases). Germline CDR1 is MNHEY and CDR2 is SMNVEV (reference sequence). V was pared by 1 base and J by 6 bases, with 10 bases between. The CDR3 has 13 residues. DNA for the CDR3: TGTGCCAGCAGTTTATACTCAGGGGTCGAGCAGTACTTC. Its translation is CASSLYSGVEQYF.

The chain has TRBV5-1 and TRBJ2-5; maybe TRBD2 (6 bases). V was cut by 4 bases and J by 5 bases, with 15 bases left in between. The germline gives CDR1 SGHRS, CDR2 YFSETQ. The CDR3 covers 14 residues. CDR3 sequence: CASSLGGIGETQYF. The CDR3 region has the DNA TGCGCCAGCAGCCTCGGAGGGATTGGGGAGACCCAGTACTTC.

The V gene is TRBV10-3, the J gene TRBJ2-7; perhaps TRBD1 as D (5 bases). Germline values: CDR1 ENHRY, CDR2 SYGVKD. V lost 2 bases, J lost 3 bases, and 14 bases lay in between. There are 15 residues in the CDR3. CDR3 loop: CAISETSTGFYEQYF. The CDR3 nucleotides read TGTGCCATCAGTGAGACGAGTACAGGATTCTACGAGCAGTACTTC.

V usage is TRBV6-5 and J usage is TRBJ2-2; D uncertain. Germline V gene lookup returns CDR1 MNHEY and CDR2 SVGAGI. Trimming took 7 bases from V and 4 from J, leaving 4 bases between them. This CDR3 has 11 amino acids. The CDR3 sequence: CASTRTGELFF. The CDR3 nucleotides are TGTGCCAGCACCCGCACCGGGGAGCTGTTTTTT.

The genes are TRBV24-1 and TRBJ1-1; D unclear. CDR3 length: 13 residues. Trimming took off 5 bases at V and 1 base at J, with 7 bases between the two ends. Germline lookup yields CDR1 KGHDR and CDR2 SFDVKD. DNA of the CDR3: TGTGCCACCAGTGGGGAGAAGAACACTGAAGCTTTCTTT. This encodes CATSGEKNTEAFF.

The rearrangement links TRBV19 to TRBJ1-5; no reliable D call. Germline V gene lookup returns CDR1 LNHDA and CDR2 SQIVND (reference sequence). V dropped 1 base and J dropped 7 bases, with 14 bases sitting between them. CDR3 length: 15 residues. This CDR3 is CASSIGGEPIQPQHF. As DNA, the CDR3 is TGTGCCAGTAGTATAGGCGGGGAGCCTATCCAGCCCCAGCATTTT.

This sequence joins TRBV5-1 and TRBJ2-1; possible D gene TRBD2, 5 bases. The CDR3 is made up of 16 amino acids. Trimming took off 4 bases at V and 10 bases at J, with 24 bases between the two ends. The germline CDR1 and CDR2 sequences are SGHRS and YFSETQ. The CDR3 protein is CASSQTSGIIAREQFF. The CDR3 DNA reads TGCGCCAGCAGCCAGACCTCCGGGATCATTGCCCGAGAGCAGTTCTTC.

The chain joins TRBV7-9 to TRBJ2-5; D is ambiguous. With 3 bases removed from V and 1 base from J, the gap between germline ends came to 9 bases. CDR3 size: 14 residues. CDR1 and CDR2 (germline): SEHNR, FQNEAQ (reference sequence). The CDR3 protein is CASSFSRTQETQYF. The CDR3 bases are TGTGCCAGCAGCTTTTCGAGAACCCAAGAGACCCAGTACTTC.

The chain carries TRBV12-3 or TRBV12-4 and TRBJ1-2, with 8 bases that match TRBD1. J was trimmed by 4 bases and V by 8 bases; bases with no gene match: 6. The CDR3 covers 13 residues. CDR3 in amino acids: CASSPRGPYGYTF. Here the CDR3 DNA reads TGTGCCAGCTCCCCCAGGGGGCCCTATGGCTACACCTTC.

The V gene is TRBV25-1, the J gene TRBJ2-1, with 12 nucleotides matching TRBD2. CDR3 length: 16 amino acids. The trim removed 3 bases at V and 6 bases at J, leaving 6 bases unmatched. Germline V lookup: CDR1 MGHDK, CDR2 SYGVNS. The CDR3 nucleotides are TGTGCCAGCAGTGATCCAACTAGCGGGAGGATCAATGAGCAGTTCTTC. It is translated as CASSDPTSGRINEQFF.

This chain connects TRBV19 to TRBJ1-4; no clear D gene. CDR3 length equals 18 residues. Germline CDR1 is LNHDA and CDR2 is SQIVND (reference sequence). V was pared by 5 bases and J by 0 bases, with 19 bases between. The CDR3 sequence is CASSPSLSSWSTNEKLFF. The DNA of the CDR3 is TGTGCCAGTAGTCCTTCCCTTTCTAGCTGGTCAACTAATGAAAAACTGTTTTTT. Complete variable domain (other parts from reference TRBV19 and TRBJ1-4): DGGITQSPKYLFRKEGQNVTLSCEQNLNHDAMYWYRQDPGQGLRLIYYSQIVNDFQKGDIAEGYSVSREKKESFPLTVTSAQKNPTAFYLCASSPSLSSWSTNEKLFFGSGTQLSVL.

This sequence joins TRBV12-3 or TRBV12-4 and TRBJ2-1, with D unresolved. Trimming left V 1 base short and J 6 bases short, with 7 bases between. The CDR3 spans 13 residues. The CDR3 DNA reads TGTGCCAGCAGTTTAGGGCCCCGCAATGAGCAGTTCTTC. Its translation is CASSLGPRNEQFF.

The CDR3 sequence is CASSQDWTGRNYGYTF. The CDR3, as DNA: TGTGCCAGCAGCCAAGATTGGACAGGAAGGAACTATGGCTACACCTTC. This rearrangement joins TRBV3-1 (or the pseudogene TRBV3-2) to TRBJ1-2; 7 bases match TRBD1. Trimming removed 0 bases from V and 2 bases from J; junction bases left unmatched: 6. This CDR3 has 16 amino acids. Per germline, CDR1 LGHDT and CDR2 YNNKEL (reference sequence).

Here the CDR3 reads CASSEELGAGNQPQHF. The CDR3 DNA sequence: TGTGCCAGCAGTGAAGAATTGGGGGCAGGCAATCAGCCCCAGCATTTT. V is TRBV6-1 and J is TRBJ1-5; a weak D match, TRBD1 (6 bases). Trimming stripped 1 base from V and 2 bases from J, with 12 bases between. The CDR3 covers 16 residues. Germline CDR1 MNHNS, CDR2 SASEGT.

CDR3 amino acids: CASSPTGGPYEQYF. The DNA of the CDR3 is TGTGCCAGCTCACCTACCGGGGGTCCCTACGAGCAGTACTTC. V gene TRBV18 combines with J gene TRBJ2-7, with D perhaps matching TRBD2 (6 bases). Germline lookup yields CDR1 KGHSH and CDR2 LQKENI. V lost 3 bases, J lost 2 bases, and 11 bases lay in between. CDR3 size: 14 residues.

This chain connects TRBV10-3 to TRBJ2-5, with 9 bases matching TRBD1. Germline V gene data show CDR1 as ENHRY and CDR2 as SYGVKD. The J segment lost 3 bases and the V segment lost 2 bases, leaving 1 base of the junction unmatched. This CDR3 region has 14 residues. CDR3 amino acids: CAISEGTGKETQYF. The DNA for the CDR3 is TGTGCCATCAGTGAGGGGACAGGGAAAGAGACCCAGTACTTC.

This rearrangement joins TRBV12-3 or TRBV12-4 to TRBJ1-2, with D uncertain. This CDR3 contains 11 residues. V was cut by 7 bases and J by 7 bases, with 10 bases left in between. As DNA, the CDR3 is TGTGCCAGCACCGGACGGGGTGGCTACACCTTC. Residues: CASTGRGGYTF.

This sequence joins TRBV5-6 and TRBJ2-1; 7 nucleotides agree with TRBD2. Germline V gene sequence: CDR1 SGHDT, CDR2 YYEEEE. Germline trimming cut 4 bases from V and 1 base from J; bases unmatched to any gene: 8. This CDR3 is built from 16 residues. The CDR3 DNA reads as TGTGCCAGCAGCGGAACCAGCGGGATTTCCTACAATGAGCAGTTCTTC. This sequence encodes CASSGTSGISYNEQFF. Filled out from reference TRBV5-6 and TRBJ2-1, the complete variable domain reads DAGVTQSPTHLIKTRGQQVTLRCSPKSGHDTVSWYQQALGQGPQFIFQYYEEEERQRGNFPDRFSGHQFPNYSSELNVNALLLGDSALYLCASSGTSGISYNEQFFGPGTRLTVL.

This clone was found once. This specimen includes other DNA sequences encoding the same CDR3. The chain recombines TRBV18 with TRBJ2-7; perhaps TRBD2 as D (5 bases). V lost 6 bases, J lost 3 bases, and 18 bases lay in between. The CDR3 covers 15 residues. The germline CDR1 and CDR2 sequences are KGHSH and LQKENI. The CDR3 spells CASSPPGRGGYEQYF. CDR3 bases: TGTGCCAGCTCCCCCCCTGGGAGAGGAGGCTACGAGCAGTACTTC.

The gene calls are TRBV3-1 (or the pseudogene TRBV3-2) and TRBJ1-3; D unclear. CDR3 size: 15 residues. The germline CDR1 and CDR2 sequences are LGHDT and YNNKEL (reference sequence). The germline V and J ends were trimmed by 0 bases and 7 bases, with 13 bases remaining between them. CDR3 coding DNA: TGTGCCAGCAGCCAAGATATCCCTAGCTCGAACACCATATATTTT. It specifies CASSQDIPSSNTIYF.

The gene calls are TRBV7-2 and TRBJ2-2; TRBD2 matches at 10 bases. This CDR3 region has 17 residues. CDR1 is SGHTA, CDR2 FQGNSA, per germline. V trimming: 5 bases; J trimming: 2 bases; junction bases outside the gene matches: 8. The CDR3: CASSLPRTSGNTGELFF. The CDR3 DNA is TGTGCCAGCAGCCTCCCACGGACTAGCGGTAACACCGGGGAGCTGTTTTTT.

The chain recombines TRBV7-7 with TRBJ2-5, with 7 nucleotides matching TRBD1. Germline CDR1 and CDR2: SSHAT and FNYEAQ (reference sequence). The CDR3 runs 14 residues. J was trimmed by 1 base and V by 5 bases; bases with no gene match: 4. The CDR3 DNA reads TGTGCCAGCAGCCCAGGGACAGCCCAAGAGACCCAGTACTTC. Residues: CASSPGTAQETQYF.

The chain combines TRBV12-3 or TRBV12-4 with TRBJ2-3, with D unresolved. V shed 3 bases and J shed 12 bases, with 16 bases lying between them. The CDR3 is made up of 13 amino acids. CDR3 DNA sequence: TGTGCCAGCAGTTTGTTTTCCCCTACCGCTCAGTATTTT. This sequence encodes CASSLFSPTAQYF.

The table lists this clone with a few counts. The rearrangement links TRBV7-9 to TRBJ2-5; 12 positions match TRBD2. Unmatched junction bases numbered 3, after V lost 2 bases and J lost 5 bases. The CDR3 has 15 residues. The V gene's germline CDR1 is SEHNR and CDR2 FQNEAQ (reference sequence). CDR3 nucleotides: TGTGCCAGCAGCTTACTAGCGGGAGGGGTGGAGACCCAGTACTTC. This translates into CASSLLAGGVETQYF.